This T cell receptor beta chain was captured by sequencing in a study of a mutant IDH1 vaccine in newly diagnosed glioma. On the study more broadly: Mean patient age was around 40 years; about 60% were male and roughly 38% female.

The ends were cut back, 4 bases at V and 1 base at J, with 11 bases in the middle. Per germline, CDR1 SGHRS and CDR2 YFSETQ. The CDR3 totals 14 residues. Libraries were prepared by immunoSEQ multiplex PCR; TCRdb keeps only in-frame clonotypes and omits some of them. The data contain about 98,000 clones, around nine tenths of them seen just once; the ten biggest clones take up around 0.6%. Time point in this sample: baseline, week 1 (first vaccination visit). Treatment defined: pre-vaccination baseline after standard-of-care therapy. The sample here was PBMCs, taken from a glioma patient treated with radiotherapy, temozolomide or both. The receptor comes from a woman in her 50s with glioma. The J gene is TRBJ1-1, the V gene TRBV5-1, with D maybe TRBD1 (5 bases). The CDR3 region has the DNA TGCGCCAGCAGCGCTCCGGGACGGAACACTGAAGCTTTCTTT. This translates into CASSAPGRNTEAFF. Full variable domain (rest looked up from reference TRBV5-1 and TRBJ1-1): KAGVTQTPRYLIKTRGQQVTLSCSPISGHRSVSWYQQTPGQGLQFLFEYFSETQRNKGNFPGRFSGRQFSNSRSEMNVSTLELGDSALYLCASSAPGRNTEAFFGQGTRLTVV.